This TCR beta chain came from a study of T cells after yellow fever vaccination. Study findings and constraints: A minor fraction of clonotypes spanned both CD4 and CD8 compartments. A secondary response was less intense yet reached its peak sooner, at day 5 versus 15.

In its sample, this clonotype was seen many times. Antigen unknown. In making TCR cDNA, 5'RACE template switching added a universal primer site and UMIs to it. TCRdb re-derived calls from the 5' RACE reads in MiXCR, one entry per CDR3 protein. The sample includes fewer than 400,000 distinct CDR3 sequences, approximately 5.7% of them seen just once. Germline values: CDR1 SGDLS, CDR2 YYNGEE. The CDR3 spans 18 residues. Trimming pared 0 bases from V and 0 bases from J, leaving 18 bases between. The receptor's source is a young man who received the YFV17D yellow fever vaccine. This specimen was PBMCs, taken 5 days after the yellow fever booster vaccination. V is TRBV9 and J is TRBJ1-1; maybe TRBD1 (5 bases). DNA of the CDR3: TGTGCCAGCAGCGTAGCCCCCTCCTCCGGGACCATGAACACTGAAGCTTTCTTT. It yields the protein CASSVAPSSGTMNTEAFF.